This T cell receptor beta chain was documented in a study of control samples from healthy donors and cancer patients. The table came from immunoSEQ multiplex PCR; TCRdb's copy has only in-frame clones and leaves some out. Altogether 150,000 to 200,000 clones are present, around 88% being singletons, with the ten largest covering over 1.5%. The CDR3 has 15 amino acids. The V end lost 3 bases, the J end lost 8 bases, and 16 bases lay between the germline ends. Germline assignment: CDR1 SGHAT and CDR2 FQDESV (reference sequence). Sequencing input: blood. The source is a man between 18 and 29 years old in good health. The chain joins TRBV11-1 to TRBJ2-2, with D possibly matching TRBD2 (5 bases). This chain's CDR3 is CASSFDGERGGELFF. The DNA of the CDR3 is TGTGCCAGCAGCTTCGACGGGGAGCGCGGGGGGGAGCTGTTTTTT. The variable domain in full, with the rest retrieved from reference TRBV11-1 and TRBJ2-2, is EAEVAQSPRYKITEKSQAVAFWCDPISGHATLYWYRQILGQGPELLVQFQDESVVDDSQLPKDRFSAERLKGVDSTLKIQPAELGDSAMYLCASSFDGERGGELFFGEGSRLTVL.